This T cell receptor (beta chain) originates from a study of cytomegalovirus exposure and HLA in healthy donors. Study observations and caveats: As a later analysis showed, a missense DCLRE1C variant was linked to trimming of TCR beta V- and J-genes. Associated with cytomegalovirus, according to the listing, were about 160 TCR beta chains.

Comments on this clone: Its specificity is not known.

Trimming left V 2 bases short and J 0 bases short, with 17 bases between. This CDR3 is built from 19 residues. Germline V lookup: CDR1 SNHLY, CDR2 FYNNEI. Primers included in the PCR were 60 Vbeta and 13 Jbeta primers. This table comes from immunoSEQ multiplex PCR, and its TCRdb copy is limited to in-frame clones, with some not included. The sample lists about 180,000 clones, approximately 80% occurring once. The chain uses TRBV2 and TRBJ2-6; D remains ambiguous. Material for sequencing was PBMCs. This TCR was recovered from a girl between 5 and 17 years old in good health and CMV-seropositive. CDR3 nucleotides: TGTGCCAGCAGTGAATGGGCAGCCGCACTGAGCTCTGGGGCCAACGTCCTGACTTTC. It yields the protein CASSEWAAALSSGANVLTF.